The T cell receptor (beta chain) described here comes from a study of control samples from healthy donors and cancer patients. Germline-derived CDR1 and CDR2 are LNHNV and YYDKDF (reference sequence). The J segment lost 8 bases and the V segment lost 0 bases, leaving 5 bases of the junction unmatched. The CDR3 spans 14 residues. Assay: immunoSEQ multiplex PCR; the TCRdb copy retains only in-frame clones and omits some. The sample carries a few hundred thousand clones, about 93% recorded once. This receptor was taken from a man aged 40-49 years with head and neck cancer. The sample comprised PBMCs. The V call is TRBV15, the J call TRBJ1-1, with 8 bases that match TRBD1. The CDR3 loop is CATSRDRGRTEAFF. CDR3 bases: TGTGCCACCAGCAGAGACAGGGGGCGGACGGAAGCTTTCTTT.